This T cell receptor beta chain was recorded in a study of T cells in Graves' hyperthyroidism and ophthalmopathy (dated by TCRdb to about 2019). Regarding the study in general: Peripheral blood was collected at initial diagnosis, before any treatment. The roughly 91 discovery patients were randomly divided into training and test sets at a 7:3 ratio. In more than 5 Graves' hyperthyroidism patients, the study also compared T-cell repertoires from thyroid tissue with T-cell repertoires from blood. After blood sampling, hyperthyroidism patients were treated with methimazole at a starting dose of 30 mg daily, and ophthalmopathy patients were treated with high-dose intravenous methylprednisolone. TCR V-J signatures able to tell the groups apart were searched for in a discovery cohort of 90 to 100 patients, of whom approximately 40 had Graves' ophthalmopathy and about 60 had stable Graves' hyperthyroidism. Whether ophthalmopathy could be predicted prospectively was tested in an independent validation cohort made up of about 20 hyperthyroidism patients plus 17 patients who later progressed to ophthalmopathy. According to the paper, TCR Vbeta CDR3 sequencing was carried out on 135 peripheral blood samples, which came from 40 to 45 ophthalmopathy, approximately 78 hyperthyroidism and roughly 17 progressor patients.

Hyperthyroidism patients were newly diagnosed, with disease duration under 2 months, and aged 18 to 65 years. Patients with uncontrolled infections, other autoimmune diseases, pregnancy or lactation were excluded. Diagnoses relied on clinical symptoms, serum thyroxine and TRAb, thyroid ultrasound and orbital computed tomography. Blood from progressor patients was drawn when they were first diagnosed with hyperthyroidism, before any ophthalmopathy symptoms appeared. PBMCs were separated from around 9.1 ml of fresh peripheral blood using Ficoll-Paque density gradient centrifugation. Progressor patients were initially diagnosed with Graves' hyperthyroidism and developed ophthalmopathy during follow-up. Total RNA was extracted using Trizol reagent, and RNA quality was assessed on an Agilent 2100 Bioanalyzer. The germline V gene provides CDR1 SNHLY and CDR2 FYNNEI. Trimming accounts for 1 base at V and 10 bases at J, while the number of junction bases matched to no gene is 7. Taken from cysteine to phenylalanine, the CDR3 has 15 residues. Only the CDR3 region is kept as DNA, spanning 45 bases read in frame from base 1.

Overall study outcomes, separate from this receptor: No statistical method was used to set the sample size in advance, and investigators knew the group allocation. In cross-validation, a model built on a 13 V-J signature told ophthalmopathy apart from stable hyperthyroidism with 87.88% sensitivity and about 81% specificity, and in testing the same model reached 80%/75%. During validation, the model predicted progression to ophthalmopathy a median of about 6.3 months ahead of onset, with more than 60% sensitivity and 72.22% specificity. Most expanded thyroid clonotypes (frequency above 0.001) were also detected in blood, a finding suggesting that blood repertoires may reflect thyroid immune responses.

Amplification of TCR beta CDR3 regions was carried out from RNA transcripts. The first round of RT-PCR for the TCR CDR3 was performed with the HTBI primer set and the Qiagen OneStep RT-PCR kit. The libraries were constructed in a second round of multiplex PCR and then size-selected and purified. The libraries were sequenced on an Illumina HiSeq2000 using paired-end 100 bp reads. The paper's processing steps were these. SOAPnuke was used to process the raw data, throwing out any read that contained adapters or uncalled bases, had a mean Phred below 15, or lacked an exact constant-primer or identifier match. COPE v1.2.5 was used to merge the high-quality paired reads, and each unique nucleotide sequence was defined as a clonotype. MiTCR v1.1 was used to align clonotypes to the IMGT TRBV, TRBD and TRBJ reference segments. The analysis was restricted to V-J combinations with a frequency above 0.0001, which together covered approximately 99% of the repertoires. The TCS score was defined as the ratio of F50 (clonal expansion) to E x V (chaos), calculated using BLOSUM62-based TCRdist between CDR3 peptides within each V-J. Welch's t-statistics and random forest reduced roughly 540 V-J features to about 13, which were used in a naive Bayes classifier (R e1071). TCRdb reran the public reads through fastp at Q25 and MiXCR, keeping productive beta chains. Rows are combined by CDR3 protein, so each entry shows the most common genes and DNA. The V and J calls were determined by TCRdb, not by the authors. This sample is represented by approximately 400,000 distinct CDR3 sequences; approximately 12% of them were singletons. Of the sample, 20% to 25% is held by the ten largest clones.

In this sample, this clonotype turned up many times. What antigen it recognizes has not been identified. Base qualities are missing; no much larger clone stands one base away. The source material was blood. This receptor was obtained from a man between 25 and 39 years old with Graves' hyperthyroidism that later progressed to Graves' ophthalmopathy. Rearrangement joined TRBV2 to TRBJ2-1; TRBD2 fits 10 bases in the junction. The sequence in DNA is TGTGCCAGCAGTGAAGGCCTAGCGGGGGCTCAGGAGCAGTTCTTC. It codes for CASSEGLAGAQEQFF.